This T cell receptor (beta chain) came from a study of Ad26.COV2.S vaccination and SARS-CoV-2 variants. Germline CDR1 is SGDLS and CDR2 is YYNGEE. V shed 1 base, J shed 5 bases, and the junction held 9 bases outside the gene matches. This CDR3 is 16 amino acids long. This clone was seen a few times. Sample treatment: some 20 received Ad26.COV2.S at low or high dose, single or two shots; about 5 received placebo; per-sample allocation not given. Material that was analyzed had been drawn on day 63 after the first vaccine or placebo injection. Measured with immunoSEQ multiplex PCR; TCRdb has only the in-frame clones, and not every one. The sample lists hundreds of thousands of clones, approximately 90% occurring once.

This material consisted of peripheral blood, taken in a trial of Ad26.COV2.S vaccine versus placebo. V and J are TRBV9 and TRBJ2-7, with 10 bases aligning to TRBD1. This TCR came from a person aged 18-60 years who received the Ad26.COV2.S COVID-19 vaccine or a placebo. The CDR3 loop reads CASSVLRTGGIHEQYF. The DNA of the CDR3 is TGTGCCAGCAGCGTACTTCGGACAGGGGGTATCCACGAGCAGTACTTC.